This T cell receptor (beta chain) originates from a study of blood T cell repertoires in COVID-19. For the study at large: Acute and convalescent COVID-19 samples came from the United States, Italy and Spain. In each case, the material was cDNA or gDNA derived from T cells, B-cell-depleted T cells, or PBMCs.

Measured with immunoSEQ multiplex PCR; TCRdb has only the in-frame clones, and not every one. The sample consists of about 420,000 clones, around 90% of them appearing once. Followed longitudinally, the Seattle patients had been enrolled during active infection. Germline CDR1 and CDR2: LNHDA and SQIVND (reference sequence). V trimming: 6 bases; J trimming: 2 bases; junction bases outside the gene matches: 10. This CDR3 has 16 residues. The chain links TRBV19 to TRBJ1-5; 7 bases fit TRBD1. The sample comprised peripheral blood. The receptor's source is a man aged 18 to 29 with COVID-19, enrolled during active disease. CDR3 bases: TGTGCCAGTAGCACATTGCAGGGGGTCGGCAATCAGCCCCAGCATTTT. Translating gives CASSTLQGVGNQPQHF.